The rows below give T cell receptor beta chains drawn from one sample of a study of T cells in localized non-small cell lung cancer. Sequencing used immunoSEQ multiplex PCR; TCRdb keeps in-frame clones, though not all of them. The sample lists about 5,500 clones, 84% seen once, with roughly three fifths in the top ten. Sequenced material: peripheral blood mononuclear cells, taken before any cancer treatment. All receptors come from an older female donor with stage II lung adenocarcinoma. Each CDR3 is given with its conserved first and last residue. The D gene is left open where the match is weak. Not all rows give a size; the values are once, few, many and, for expanded clones, a class.

D,size,J,V,CDR3,DNA
TRBD2,NA,TRBJ2-1,TRBV6-1,CASSERLADKGNEQFF,TGTGCCAGCAGCGAACGACTAGCGGATAAGGGGAATGAGCAGTTCTTC
NA,once,TRBJ1-5,TRBV2,CASSGGSRDQPQHF,TGTGCCAGCAGTGGGGGCAGCCGGGATCAGCCCCAGCATTTT
NA,NA,TRBJ1-5,TRBV7-8,CASGPSGGNQPQHF,TGTGCCAGCGGCCCGTCCGGGGGCAATCAGCCCCAGCATTTT
NA,NA,TRBJ2-5,TRBV4-2,CASSPRRRGLQETQYF,TGTGCCAGCAGCCCCCGACGCAGGGGACTTCAAGAGACCCAGTACTTC
TRBD1,NA,TRBJ1-3,TRBV18,CASSPGQGSSGNTIYF,TGTGCCAGCTCACCCGGACAGGGGAGCTCTGGAAACACCATATATTTT
TRBD2,NA,TRBJ2-5,TRBV6-1,CASSVYPVAGGEQETQYF,TGTGCCAGCAGTGTATACCCGGTAGCGGGGGGGGAACAAGAGACCCAGTACTTC
NA,NA,TRBJ2-7,TRBV7-9,CASSPLEQYF,TGTGCCAGCAGCCCACTCGAGCAGTACTTC
NA,NA,TRBJ2-7,TRBV7-9,CASSLQGGTSYEQYF,TGTGCCAGCAGCCTACAGGGGGGGACCTCCTACGAGCAGTACTTC
NA,NA,TRBJ1-1,TRBV5-1,CASSLESANTEAFF,TGCGCCAGCAGCTTGGAGTCAGCGAACACTGAAGCTTTCTTT
NA,NA,TRBJ2-1,TRBV11-1,CASSSPGYNEQFF,TGTGCCAGCAGCTCCCCCGGCTACAATGAGCAGTTCTTC
TRBD1,NA,TRBJ1-1,TRBV28,CASTQLVLRGPNTEAFF,TGTGCCAGCACCCAGTTAGTGTTGAGGGGGCCGAACACTGAAGCTTTCTTT
NA,medium-sized,TRBJ2-7,TRBV4-2,CASSQDQGSSYEQYF,TGTGCCAGCAGCCAAGATCAGGGTAGTAGCTACGAGCAGTACTTC
NA,NA,TRBJ1-2,TRBV20-1,CSASRTAPVF,TGCAGTGCTTCAAGGACAGCCCCTGTCTTC
NA,NA,TRBJ1-1,TRBV2,CASTPLQRGEAFF,TGTGCCAGCACCCCCTTACAGCGGGGGGAAGCTTTCTTT
TRBD1,NA,TRBJ1-6,TRBV19,CASGGTGGNSPLHF,TGTGCCAGTGGAGGGACAGGGGGTAACTCACCCCTCCACTTT
NA,NA,TRBJ1-4,TRBV2,CASSDGRANEKLFF,TGTGCCAGCAGTGATGGTCGGGCTAATGAAAAACTGTTTTTT
TRBD2,NA,TRBJ2-1,TRBV4-1,CASSQRGGGGRYNEQFF,TGCGCCAGCAGCCAACGTGGGGGCGGCGGGAGGTACAATGAGCAGTTCTTC
TRBD2,NA,TRBJ2-2,TRBV19,CASSLAGTSYGELFF,TGTGCCAGTAGTCTCGCCGGGACTAGTTACGGGGAGCTGTTTTTT
NA,NA,TRBJ1-6,TRBV28,CASSLGRAMRHNSPLHF,TGTGCCAGCAGTCTCGGAAGGGCAATGAGGCATAATTCACCCCTCCACTTT
TRBD1,NA,TRBJ1-2,TRBV19,CASTTGGLDYGYTF,TGTGCCAGCACCACAGGGGGCCTTGACTATGGCTACACCTTC
NA,NA,TRBJ2-1,TRBV5-1,CASSPEEARLDVAVRFF,TGCGCCAGCAGCCCCGAGGAGGCGAGACTAGATGTTGCAGTGAGGTTCTTC
NA,NA,TRBJ1-1,TRBV18,CASSRADSNTEAFF,TGTGCCAGCTCACGGGCGGACAGCAACACTGAAGCTTTCTTT
TRBD1,NA,TRBJ1-1,TRBV7-9,CASSVRGRDTEAFF,TGTGCCAGCAGCGTCAGGGGGCGCGACACTGAAGCTTTCTTT
NA,NA,TRBJ2-7,TRBV4-1,CASSQQRSYEQYF,TGCGCCAGCAGCCAACAGAGATCCTACGAGCAGTACTTC
NA,NA,TRBJ2-1,TRBV30,CAWSPQDNEQFF,TGTGCCTGGAGTCCCCAGGACAATGAGCAGTTCTTC
TRBD2,NA,TRBJ2-3,TRBV18,CASSPCSHRYRVAGGQKDTQYF,TGTGCCAGCTCACCGTGCAGTCACAGGTACAGGGTAGCGGGGGGGCAAAAAGATACGCAGTATTTT
NA,NA,TRBJ2-5,TRBV6-1,CASSDSVRGTQYF,TGTGCCAGCAGCGATTCGGTTAGAGGGACCCAGTACTTC
TRBD2,NA,TRBJ2-1,TRBV2,CASSELAGAYNEQFF,TGTGCCAGCAGTGAACTAGCGGGAGCCTACAATGAGCAGTTCTTC
NA,NA,TRBJ1-4,TRBV4-1,CASSQDPGGISAKLFF,TGCGCCAGCAGCCAAGATCCCGGAGGGATTAGCGCAAAACTGTTTTTT
NA,NA,TRBJ2-5,TRBV10-1,CASSDAGTPQETQYF,TGCGCCAGCAGTGATGCCGGGACACCCCAAGAGACCCAGTACTTC
NA,NA,TRBJ2-1,TRBV9,CASSGSDNEQFF,TGTGCCAGCAGCGGCTCAGACAATGAGCAGTTCTTC
NA,NA,TRBJ1-5,TRBV7-9,CASSFTGLESQPQHF,TGTGCCAGCAGCTTCACAGGGCTTGAATCTCAGCCCCAGCATTTT
NA,NA,TRBJ1-3,TRBV5-1,CASSLAGRGNTIYF,TGCGCCAGCAGCTTGGCTGGGCGAGGAAACACCATATATTTT
NA,NA,TRBJ2-3,TRBV2,CASSEQGGGGTQYF,TGTGCCAGCAGTGAACAAGGTGGAGGGGGCACGCAGTATTTT
NA,NA,TRBJ1-1,TRBV25-1,CASSVLGLSNTEAFF,TGTGCCAGCAGTGTACTGGGTTTGAGTAACACTGAAGCTTTCTTT
NA,NA,TRBJ2-7,TRBV6-1,CASQSGTSYEQYF,TGTGCCAGCCAAAGCGGTACTTCCTACGAGCAGTACTTC
TRBD2,NA,TRBJ2-3,TRBV4-2,CASSQDRGTGGQADTQYF,TGTGCCAGCAGCCAAGATAGAGGAACGGGGGGGCAAGCAGATACGCAGTATTTT
TRBD1,NA,TRBJ1-2,TRBV5-5,CASSPGTASSNYGYTF,TGTGCCAGCAGCCCAGGGACAGCTTCTTCTAACTATGGCTACACCTTC
NA,NA,TRBJ2-2,TRBV7-9,CASSSRGGNTGELFF,TGTGCCAGCAGCTCTAGGGGGGGGAACACCGGGGAGCTGTTTTTT
TRBD1,NA,TRBJ2-7,TRBV5-1,CASRLDRDEQYF,TGCGCCAGCAGGTTGGACAGGGACGAGCAGTACTTC
NA,few,TRBJ1-6,TRBV6-5,CASLGGTGNSPLHF,TGTGCCAGCCTCGGCGGGACCGGGAATTCACCCCTCCACTTT
TRBD1,NA,TRBJ1-5,TRBV7-6,CASSFAGGLNPYSNQPQHF,TGTGCCAGCAGCTTTGCAGGGGGCCTTAACCCCTATAGCAATCAGCCCCAGCATTTT
NA,large,TRBJ1-1,TRBV4-1,CASSPHPGSGTEAFF,TGCGCCAGCAGCCCTCACCCAGGGAGTGGGACTGAAGCTTTCTTT
NA,NA,TRBJ1-4,TRBV6-4,CASSDSNKDENEKLFF,TGTGCCAGCAGTGACTCGAATAAGGATGAGAATGAAAAACTGTTTTTT
TRBD2,NA,TRBJ2-3,TRBV30,CAWRLAGGPGTQYF,TGTGCCTGGAGACTAGCGGGAGGGCCGGGAACGCAGTATTTT
NA,once,TRBJ1-1,TRBV2,CASSDIGEAFF,TGTGCCAGCAGTGATATCGGTGAAGCTTTCTTT
TRBD2,NA,TRBJ2-1,TRBV7-2,CASSARSLAGDEQFF,TGTGCCAGCAGCGCCAGGAGTCTAGCGGGAGATGAGCAGTTCTTC
TRBD1,NA,TRBJ2-2,TRBV11-2,CASSWGTGGTGELFF,TGTGCCAGCAGCTGGGGGACAGGGGGGACCGGGGAGCTGTTTTTT
TRBD1,NA,TRBJ1-3,TRBV5-6,CASSSGQGGRGNTIYF,TGTGCCAGCAGCTCCGGACAGGGAGGTAGAGGAAACACCATATATTTT
NA,NA,TRBJ2-5,TRBV18,CASSPLGTWETQYF,TGTGCCAGCTCACCCCTAGGTACATGGGAGACCCAGTACTTC
NA,NA,TRBJ1-5,TRBV7-2,CASSNSDWGQPQHF,TGTGCCAGCAGCAACAGTGACTGGGGGCAGCCCCAGCATTTT
NA,NA,TRBJ2-1,TRBV19,CASGQGMHNEQFF,TGTGCCAGCGGGCAGGGAATGCATAATGAGCAGTTCTTC
TRBD2,NA,TRBJ2-5,TRBV28,CASSPATSGGGKTQYF,TGTGCCAGCAGTCCCGCGACTAGCGGGGGTGGAAAGACCCAGTACTTC
TRBD1,NA,TRBJ2-1,TRBV29-1,CSVGTGSGSYNEQFF,TGCAGCGTGGGGACAGGATCGGGCTCCTACAATGAGCAGTTCTTC
NA,NA,TRBJ1-5,TRBV5-1,CASSIDGPNQPQHF,TGCGCCAGCAGCATCGACGGGCCCAATCAGCCCCAGCATTTT
NA,NA,TRBJ1-2,TRBV4-1,CASSQADRLTRYTF,TGCGCCAGCAGCCAAGCGGACCGGCTTACCCGCTACACCTTC
TRBD2,NA,TRBJ2-3,TRBV7-2,CASRYAGGPRPDTQYF,TGTGCCAGCAGATACGCGGGGGGGCCCCGCCCAGATACGCAGTATTTT